This entry lists 18 T cell receptor beta chains sequenced from one sample in a study of shared clonotypes between healthy human individuals. Generated by immunoSEQ multiplex PCR, the TCRdb table keeps only in-frame clones and is missing some. The sample gives about 2 million clones, approximately 94% of which show up once; around 1.1% is in the top ten. Selected positively for CCR7 and CD45RO-negative, naive CD8 cells excluded terminally differentiated effector memory CD45RA+ cells. Sequenced input: naive CD8+ T cells sorted from blood. All receptors derive from a young man in good health.

The V call is TRBV5-5, the J call TRBJ2-7; unclear D gene. V lost 0 bases and J 2 bases, leaving 9 bases between the germline ends. Germline V CDR1 and CDR2: SGHKS, YYEKEE (reference sequence). The CDR3 sequence is 14 residues long. The DNA of the CDR3 is TGTGCCAGCAGCTTGGACAGTAGCCCCTACGAGCAGTACTTC. Encoded protein: CASSLDSSPYEQYF.

A note on this clone: Distinct nucleotide sequences in the sample also encode this CDR3. V gene TRBV19 combines with J gene TRBJ1-5, with D perhaps TRBD1 (6 bases). V was shortened by 2 bases and J by 6 bases, with 11 bases between the two germline ends. CDR3 length: 14 residues. The germline gives CDR1 LNHDA, CDR2 SQIVND (reference sequence). CDR3 in DNA: TGTGCCAGTAGTATAAGGGACATCGGTCAGCCCCAGCATTTT. It encodes CASSIRDIGQPQHF.

The chain combines TRBV30 with TRBJ2-5; D is perhaps TRBD2 (5 bases). V lost 0 bases and J 1 base, leaving 9 bases between the germline ends. Germline V gene lookup returns CDR1 GTSNPN and CDR2 SVGIG (reference sequence). The CDR3 is 14 amino acids. The CDR3 loop reads CAWSVAAVQETQYF. DNA for the CDR3: TGTGCCTGGAGTGTTGCAGCGGTCCAAGAGACCCAGTACTTC.

The chain employs TRBV28 and TRBJ2-5; D unresolved. V lost 2 bases to trimming and J lost 3 bases, with 10 bases between them. This CDR3 has 14 amino acids. Germline CDR1 and CDR2: MDHEN and SYDVKM. Here the CDR3 DNA reads TGTGCCAGCAGTTTACGGACGCATAAAGAGACCCAGTACTTC. As protein: CASSLRTHKETQYF.

This clone has only one observation. The chain links TRBV2 to TRBJ2-7; D uncertain. CDR1 is SNHLY and CDR2 is FYNNEI in the germline V gene. The CDR3 has 13 residues. The V end lost 1 base, the J end lost 4 bases, and 8 bases lay between the germline ends. Written as DNA, the CDR3 is TGTGCCAGCAGTGAAGGGCTATTATACGAGCAGTACTTC. Translation gives CASSEGLLYEQYF.

In this sample, this clone turned up once. The chain is built from TRBV5-4 and TRBJ1-2, with D unresolved. The CDR3 has 12 amino acids. With 2 bases removed from V and 7 bases from J, the gap between germline ends came to 9 bases. The germline gives CDR1 SGHNT, CDR2 YYREEE (reference sequence). DNA for the CDR3: TGTGCCAGCAGCTTTCCTGGGAGTGGCTACACCTTC. This translates into CASSFPGSGYTF.

The J gene is TRBJ2-5, the V gene TRBV9, with D possibly matching TRBD2 (7 bases). V was trimmed by 0 bases and J by 5 bases, leaving 11 bases between them. Germline lookup yields CDR1 SGDLS and CDR2 YYNGEE. The CDR3 runs to 14 residues. CDR3 nucleotide sequence: TGTGCCAGCAGCGTAGTCGGGGGGCACGAGACCCAGTACTTC. It encodes CASSVVGGHETQYF. The variable domain in full, completed from reference TRBV9 and TRBJ2-5, reads DSGVTQTPKHLITATGQRVTLRCSPRSGDLSVYWYQQSLDQGLQFLIQYYNGEERAKGNILERFSAQQFPDLHSELNLSSLELGDSALYFCASSVVGGHETQYFGPGTRLLVL.

J is TRBJ2-3 and V is TRBV7-2; possible D gene TRBD2, 5 bases. This CDR3 comprises 15 residues. CDR1 is SGHTA and CDR2 is FQGNSA in the germline V gene. Trimming removed 1 base from V and 0 bases from J, with 8 bases in between. The CDR3 DNA follows: TGTGCCAGCAGCTTAGGGACTGTAAGCACAGATACGCAGTATTTT. The encoded protein is CASSLGTVSTDTQYF.

The rearrangement links TRBV6-1 to TRBJ1-1, with D unclear. This CDR3 has 12 residues. V was clipped by 7 bases and J by 5 bases, with 11 bases between them. The germline V gene has CDR1 MNHNS and CDR2 SASEGT. CDR3 sequence reads: CASTEGLTEAFF. In nucleotides, the CDR3 is TGTGCCAGCACAGAGGGCTTGACTGAAGCTTTCTTT.

This clone occurred once. CDR3 amino acids: CASSEHPSWAEGADTQYF. The CDR3 DNA follows: TGTGCCAGCAGTGAACATCCGTCATGGGCCGAAGGCGCAGATACGCAGTATTTT. The chain carries TRBV6-1 and TRBJ2-3; D gene uncertain. The CDR3 consists of 18 residues. Germline CDR1 MNHNS, CDR2 SASEGT. Trimming left V 2 bases short and J 4 bases short, with 22 bases between.

With respect to this clone: This sample includes further DNA sequences coding for the same CDR3. This sequence joins TRBV7-9 and TRBJ2-7; possibly TRBD1 for D (6 bases). Trimming pared 2 bases from V and 1 base from J, leaving 9 bases between. The germline CDR1 and CDR2 sequences are SEHNR and FQNEAQ (reference sequence). The CDR3 runs to 14 residues. The DNA of the CDR3 is TGTGCCAGCAGCTTAATAGGGGGATCCTACGAGCAGTACTTC. It yields the protein CASSLIGGSYEQYF.

The rearrangement links TRBV5-4 to TRBJ2-7; a possible D gene is TRBD2 (6 bases). V lost 0 bases and J lost 1, with 11 bases in between. Germline loops: CDR1 SGHNT, CDR2 YYREEE (reference sequence). The CDR3 sequence is 15 residues long. The CDR3 here is CASSLAWGGSYEQYF. In DNA, the CDR3 is TGTGCCAGCAGCTTGGCGTGGGGAGGTTCCTACGAGCAGTACTTC.

The chain has TRBV7-6 and TRBJ1-5; TRBD1 might be the D (5 bases). Germline V gene data show CDR1 as SGHVS and CDR2 as FNYEAQ. The CDR3 runs 16 residues. V lost 2 bases and J lost 0, with 11 bases in between. The CDR3, as DNA: TGTGCCAGCAGCTTATCGACGGGACCTAGCAATCAGCCCCAGCATTTT. Its protein is CASSLSTGPSNQPQHF.

The V and J genes are TRBV28 and TRBJ2-7, with TRBD1 matching 7 bases. The ends lost 8 bases at V and 7 bases at J; junction bases unmatched: 11. The CDR3 extends over 13 amino acids. Germline CDR1 and CDR2: MDHEN and SYDVKM. CDR3 DNA sequence: TGTGCCAGCGGCGACAGGGAAATGGGAGAGCAGTACTTC. Translation gives CASGDREMGEQYF.

In the case of this clone: The sample has other DNA sequences that encode this CDR3 too. The J gene is TRBJ2-7, the V gene TRBV5-6, with no clear D. The CDR3 length is 11 residues. CDR1 is SGHDT, CDR2 YYEEEE, per germline. The germline V and J ends were trimmed by 2 bases and 4 bases, with 4 bases remaining between them. This CDR3 is CASSLQYEQYF. The CDR3 DNA sequence: TGTGCCAGCAGCTTACAGTACGAGCAGTACTTC.

The chain uses TRBV11-2 and TRBJ1-2, with D unresolved. Between the trimmed V and J ends, which lost 3 bases and 7 bases, there was a span of 6 bases. CDR3 length: 11 residues. CDR1 SGHAT and CDR2 FQNNGV come from the germline V gene. The chain's CDR3 is CASSLAGGYTF. CDR3 in DNA: TGTGCCAGCAGCTTGGCGGGTGGCTACACCTTC.

The chain links TRBV7-9 to TRBJ2-2; TRBD2 might be the D (5 bases). CDR1 is SEHNR, CDR2 FQNEAQ, per germline (reference sequence). Trimming cost V 2 bases and J 7 bases, with 11 bases left between them. CDR3 length equals 14 residues. The CDR3 sequence is CASSLSQRDGELFF. The CDR3 DNA is TGTGCCAGCAGCTTAAGTCAGAGGGACGGGGAGCTGTTTTTT.

The V and J genes are TRBV7-9 and TRBJ1-1, with 7 bases aligning to TRBD1. V lost 5 bases to trimming and J lost 3 bases; unmatched junction nucleotides: 9. Germline V gene data show CDR1 as SEHNR and CDR2 as FQNEAQ (reference sequence). CDR3 length: 15 residues. The CDR3 sequence: CASSNYRGADTEAFF. The CDR3 coding sequence is TGTGCCAGCAGCAACTACAGGGGCGCAGACACTGAAGCTTTCTTT.